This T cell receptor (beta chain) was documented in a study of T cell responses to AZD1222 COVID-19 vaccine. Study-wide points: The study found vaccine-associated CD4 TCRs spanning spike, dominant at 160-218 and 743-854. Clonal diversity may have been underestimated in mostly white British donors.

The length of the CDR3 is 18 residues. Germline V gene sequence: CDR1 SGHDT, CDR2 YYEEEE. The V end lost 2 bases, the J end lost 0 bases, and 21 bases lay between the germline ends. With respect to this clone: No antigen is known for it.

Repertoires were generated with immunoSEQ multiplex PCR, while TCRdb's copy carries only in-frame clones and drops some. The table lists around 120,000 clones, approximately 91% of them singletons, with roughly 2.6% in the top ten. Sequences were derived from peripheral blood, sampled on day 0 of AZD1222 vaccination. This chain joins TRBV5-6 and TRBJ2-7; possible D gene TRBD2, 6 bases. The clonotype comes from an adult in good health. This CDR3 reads CASSFFGRGVLVSYEQYF. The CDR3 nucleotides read TGTGCCAGCAGCTTCTTCGGGAGAGGGGTTCTGGTCTCCTACGAGCAGTACTTC.